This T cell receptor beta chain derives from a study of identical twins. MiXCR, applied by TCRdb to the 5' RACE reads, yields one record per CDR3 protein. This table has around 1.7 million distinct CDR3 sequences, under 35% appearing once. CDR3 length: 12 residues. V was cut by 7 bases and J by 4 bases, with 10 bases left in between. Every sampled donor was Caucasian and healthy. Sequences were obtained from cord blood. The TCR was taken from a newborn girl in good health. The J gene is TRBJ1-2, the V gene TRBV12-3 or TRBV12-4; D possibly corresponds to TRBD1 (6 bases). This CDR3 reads CASNTGSYGYTF. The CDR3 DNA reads TGTGCCAGCAACACAGGGTCCTATGGCTACACCTTC.